What follows are 17 T cell receptor beta chains derived from one specimen sequenced in a study of response to subunit inactivated influenza vaccine. TCRdb passed the RT-PCR reads through MiXCR, listing each CDR3 protein once. Here the sample spans over 150,000 distinct CDR3 sequences, about 9.3% being singletons. The sequencing used non-naive T cells sorted from PBMCs, collected on the day of vaccination. All receptors come from a man aged 45-60 years who received an inactivated influenza vaccine.

There are many counts of this clonotype. The J gene is TRBJ2-3, the V gene TRBV20-1; the D is unclear. Germline CDR1 and CDR2: DFQATT and SNEGSKA (reference sequence). Trimming removed 6 bases from V and 1 base from J, with 17 bases in between. The CDR3 extends over 15 amino acids. The CDR3 sequence: CSATAVRRGTDTQYF. Here the CDR3 DNA reads TGCAGTGCCACGGCCGTGAGACGGGGCACAGATACGCAGTATTTT.

This clonotype has a handful of counts. The chain joins TRBV29-1 to TRBJ1-1; 7 bases line up with TRBD1. The CDR3 consists of 14 residues. J gave up 6 bases and V 7 bases, and 14 bases lay outside the gene matches. Germline lookup yields CDR1 SQVTM and CDR2 ANQGSEA. As DNA, the CDR3 is TGCAGCGCCACCGGGGGAGGGGGCGGTTCTGAAGCTTTCTTT. Its protein product is CSATGGGGGSEAFF.

The gene calls are TRBV21-1 and TRBJ2-7; the table assigns TRBD1, which was not confirmed against the DNA. TRBV21-1 counts as a pseudogene. The CDR3 has 16 residues. The CDR3 loop is CASRPTTGVPYYEQYF. The CDR3 DNA reads TGTGCCAGCAGACCTACAACAGGGGTCCCCTACTACGAGCAGTACTTC.

This clonotype occurred many times. The chain carries TRBV5-1 and TRBJ2-3; D possibly corresponds to TRBD1 (5 bases). The V end was cut by 1 base, the J end by 4 bases, with 7 bases between. The CDR3 totals 13 residues. Germline CDR1 reads SGHRS; CDR2 reads YFSETQ. CDR3 sequence: CASSLQGADTQYF. The CDR3 bases are TGCGCCAGCAGCTTGCAGGGCGCAGATACGCAGTATTTT. Using reference TRBV5-1 and TRBJ2-3 for the parts outside the CDR3, the full variable domain is KAGVTQTPRYLIKTRGQQVTLSCSPISGHRSVSWYQQTPGQGLQFLFEYFSETQRNKGNFPGRFSGRQFSNSRSEMNVSTLELGDSALYLCASSLQGADTQYFGPGTRLTVL.

The chain combines TRBV7-2 with TRBJ2-2, with 11 bases that match TRBD2. The V and J ends lost 5 bases and 4 bases, in that order; junction bases with no gene match: 6. This CDR3 contains 16 residues. From germline, CDR1 is SGHTA and CDR2 FQGNSA. The CDR3 loop reads CASSLFSGRVTGELFF. Written as DNA, the CDR3 is TGTGCCAGCAGCCTATTTAGCGGGAGGGTCACCGGGGAGCTGTTTTTT. Looking up the rest from reference TRBV7-2 and TRBJ2-2 gives the full variable domain: GAGVSQSPSNKVTEKGKDVELRCDPISGHTALYWYRQSLGQGLEFLIYFQGNSAPDKSGLPSDRFSAERTGGSVSTLTIQRTQQEDSAVYLCASSLFSGRVTGELFFGEGSRLTVL.

This clonotype was detected only a few times. The chain links TRBV7-9 to TRBJ2-1; weak D call: TRBD1 (6 bases). This CDR3 contains 13 residues. V lost 7 bases to trimming and J lost 5 bases, with 12 bases between them. Germline-derived CDR1 and CDR2 are SEHNR and FQNEAQ (reference sequence). The CDR3 sequence: CASNRDTDNEQFF. CDR3 in DNA: TGTGCCAGCAACCGGGACACGGACAATGAGCAGTTCTTC.

This clonotype came up many times. The genes are TRBV12-3 or TRBV12-4 and TRBJ2-7; 7 bases agree with TRBD2. V lost 6 bases and J lost 6; bases outside the gene matches: 14. This CDR3 is built from 15 residues. CDR3 bases: TGTGCCAGCAGCTTCAACCGTGGACTAGGTCTCGAGCAGTACTTC. Encoded protein: CASSFNRGLGLEQYF.

This clonotype came up a few times. The V call is TRBV20-1, the J call TRBJ1-2, with a tentative D call TRBD1 (6 bases). Germline lookup yields CDR1 DFQATT and CDR2 SNEGSKA (reference sequence). Trimming shortened V by 3 bases and J by 3 bases, and 14 bases separated the two germline ends. This CDR3 is built from 14 residues. The CDR3 DNA reads as TGCAGTGCTAGGGGGGCCCCAAACCACTATGGCTACACCTTC. It specifies CSARGAPNHYGYTF.

The chain joins TRBV7-2 to TRBJ2-7, with D tentatively TRBD1 or TRBD2 (5 bases each). Germline CDR1 is SGHTA and CDR2 is FQGNSA. Trimming took 2 bases from V and 6 from J, leaving 14 bases between them. The CDR3 is 14 amino acids. CDR3 region: CASSLTRGSGEQYF. Here the CDR3 DNA reads TGTGCCAGCAGCTTAACGAGGGGATCAGGCGAGCAGTACTTC.

This clonotype was observed at least ten times. The J gene is TRBJ2-1, the V gene TRBV29-1; the match to TRBD1 covers 8 bases. This CDR3 is built from 14 residues. V lost 6 bases, J lost 7 bases, and 11 bases stayed unmatched. Germline CDR1 SQVTM, CDR2 ANQGSEA. The DNA for the CDR3 is TGCAGCGTCGGACCCAGGGGGCGAGGAAATGAGCAGTTCTTC. The encoded protein is CSVGPRGRGNEQFF.

J is TRBJ1-1 and V is TRBV6-1, with 11 bases fitting TRBD1. From germline, CDR1 is MNHNS and CDR2 SASEGT. J lost 1 base, V lost 4 bases, and 8 bases had no gene match. The CDR3 runs 17 residues. The DNA of the CDR3 is TGTGCCAGCAGTGTGCCGGACAGGGGGCCCGCGAACACTGAAGCTTTCTTT. This codes for CASSVPDRGPANTEAFF.

The V call is TRBV4-1, the J call TRBJ1-1; D unclear. Germline assignment: CDR1 MGHRA and CDR2 YSYEKL. Trimming took 1 base from V and 1 from J, leaving 7 bases between them. The CDR3 runs 14 residues. The CDR3 loop reads CASSQVTANTEAFF. The DNA of the CDR3 is TGCGCCAGCAGCCAAGTAACTGCGAACACTGAAGCTTTCTTT.

In this sample, this clonotype turned up a few times. The J gene is TRBJ2-7, the V gene TRBV3-1, with 7 bases lining up with TRBD1. Germline V lookup: CDR1 LGHDT, CDR2 YNNKEL (reference sequence). V lost 0 bases to trimming and J lost 3 bases; unmatched junction nucleotides: 5. The CDR3 contains 15 residues. CDR3 sequence reads: CASSQDEGADYEQYF. The DNA of the CDR3 is TGTGCCAGCAGCCAAGATGAGGGGGCAGACTACGAGCAGTACTTC.

This clonotype was counted a few times. The V call is TRBV3-1, the J call TRBJ1-1, with unresolved D. The ends were cut back, 3 bases at V and 8 bases at J, with 16 bases in the middle. CDR1 and CDR2 (germline): LGHDT, YNNKEL (reference sequence). CDR3 length equals 14 residues. CDR3 DNA: TGTGCCAGCAGCCACGCCATCGAGGCGTCGGAAGCTTTCTTT. Translation: CASSHAIEASEAFF. Together with reference TRBV3-1 and TRBJ1-1, the CDR3 gives the full variable domain: DTAVSQTPKYLVTQMGNDKSIKCEQNLGHDTMYWYKQDSKKFLKIMFSYNNKELIINETVPNRFSPKSPDKAHLNLHINSLELGDSAVYFCASSHAIEASEAFFGQGTRLTVV.

The V and J genes are TRBV3-1 and TRBJ2-2, with D hard to call. CDR3 length: 13 residues. V was shortened by 3 bases and J by 3 bases, with 5 bases between the two germline ends. Germline lookup yields CDR1 LGHDT and CDR2 YNNKEL (reference sequence). The CDR3 loop is CASSQEYTGELFF. The CDR3 DNA reads TGTGCCAGCAGCCAGGAATACACCGGGGAGCTGTTTTTT. Together with reference TRBV3-1 and TRBJ2-2, the CDR3 gives the full variable domain: DTAVSQTPKYLVTQMGNDKSIKCEQNLGHDTMYWYKQDSKKFLKIMFSYNNKELIINETVPNRFSPKSPDKAHLNLHINSLELGDSAVYFCASSQEYTGELFFGEGSRLTVL.

This chain links TRBV12-3 or TRBV12-4 with TRBJ2-2; tentative D call: TRBD2 (5 bases). Trimming cost V 5 bases and J 6 bases, with 19 bases left between them. The CDR3 consists of 16 residues. CDR3 protein: CASSPGSMRVSGELFF. The CDR3 DNA reads as TGTGCCAGCAGTCCCGGGTCCATGAGGGTCTCCGGGGAGCTGTTTTTT.

This clonotype was observed a few times. The chain couples TRBV14 to TRBJ1-6; 8 positions agree with TRBD1. Germline V gives CDR1 SGHDN, CDR2 FVKESK. After removal of 0 bases from V and 9 bases from J, the junction contained 1 base not matched to a gene. The CDR3 contains 14 residues. CDR3 sequence: CASSQETGVSPLHF. For the CDR3, the DNA is TGTGCCAGCAGCCAAGAGACAGGGGTTTCACCCCTCCACTTT.